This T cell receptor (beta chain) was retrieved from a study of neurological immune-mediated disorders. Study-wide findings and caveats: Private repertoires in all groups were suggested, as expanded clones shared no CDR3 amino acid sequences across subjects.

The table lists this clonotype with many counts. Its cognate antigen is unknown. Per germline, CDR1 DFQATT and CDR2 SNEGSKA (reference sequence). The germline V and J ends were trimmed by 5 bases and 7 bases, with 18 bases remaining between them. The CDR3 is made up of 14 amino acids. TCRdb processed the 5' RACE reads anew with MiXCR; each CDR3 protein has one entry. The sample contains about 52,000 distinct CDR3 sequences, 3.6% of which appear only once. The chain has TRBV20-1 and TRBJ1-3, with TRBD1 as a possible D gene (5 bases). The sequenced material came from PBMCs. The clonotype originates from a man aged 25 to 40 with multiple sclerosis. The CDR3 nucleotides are TGCAGTGCTCGAGCCGGAGGAAAGGGGAACACCATATATTTT. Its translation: CSARAGGKGNTIYF.